Sequencing of this T cell receptor beta chain was carried out in a study of T-cell reconstitution after alpha-beta-depleted transplantation in children. The V end lost 4 bases, the J end lost 4 bases, and 13 bases lay between the germline ends. The CDR3 consists of 14 residues. Germline V lookup: CDR1 SGHTA, CDR2 FQGNSA. In its sample, this clonotype was seen once. A library of TCRbeta sequences, prepared with unique molecular identifiers, was generated. One entry per CDR3 protein, called by TCRdb with MiXCR from the PCR reads. The repertoire holds 450,000 to 550,000 distinct CDR3 sequences, roughly 11% seen once, with 12% to 15% in the top ten.

The gene calls are TRBV7-2 and TRBJ1-2; D remains unclear. This TCR was recovered from a female patient between 2 and 10 years old who had a stem cell transplant for aplastic anemia, so the T cells may come from the graft donor. Material: PBMCs, mostly from graft donor cells, obtained 180 days after TCRalphabeta/CD19-depleted stem cell transplant. The chain's CDR3 is CASSSGPKAYGYTF. The DNA for the CDR3 is TGTGCCAGCAGCTCCGGGCCAAAGGCCTATGGCTACACCTTC.